This record looks at one T cell receptor (beta chain) sequence and its context. Antigen: not known. Donors each provided roughly 11 milliliters of peripheral blood. The source of the sample is a study of blood T cells in healthy people across ages. The CDR3 sequence is 14 residues long. Germline V gene sequence: CDR1 SGDLS, CDR2 YYNGEE. A second PCR of 7 to 11 cycles used a sample-barcoded 5' primer and a J-beta primer mix. Every cDNA molecule bore a tag from a template-switch adaptor containing 12 random nucleotides. Using its own MiXCR run on the 5' RACE reads, TCRdb lists one record per CDR3 protein. The sample has 710,000 or so distinct CDR3 sequences, 22% seen once. Points from the study as a whole: Significant beta diversity loss was already apparent by age roughly 43, declining roughly linearly. Relative to aged donors, long-lived donors carried more naive CD4+ cells and displayed higher diversity.

The chain has TRBV9 and TRBJ2-1, with TRBD2 matching 9 bases. Judging by the DNA end, TRBJ2-5 fits better; the J call may be wrong. The sequencing input was blood. This sequence originates from a man between 65 and 85 years old in good health. CDR3 amino acids: CASSVVSGSGTQYF. The CDR3 DNA reads TGTGCCAGCAGCGTAGTTAGCGGGAGCGGGACCCAGTACTTC.